This T cell receptor (beta chain) came from a study of T-cell reconstitution after alpha-beta-depleted transplantation in children. This clonotype has ten or more counts. Its antigen is undetermined. Unique molecular identifiers were used in preparing the TCRbeta library. TCRdb fed the PCR reads into MiXCR, producing one record per CDR3 protein. The sample lists about 980,000 distinct CDR3 sequences; about 29% were seen once. Trimming shortened V by 8 bases and J by 0 bases, and 11 bases separated the two germline ends. CDR1 KGHSH and CDR2 LQKENI come from the germline V gene. The CDR3 is made up of 15 amino acids. General observations from the study: At the one-year point after transplant, T-cell counts and TCRbeta diversity were found to come mostly from T cells that had been newly produced. High day-60 TCRbeta diversity in some patients came from surviving recipient T cells and thymic progenitors. Expanded graft clones, several hundred of them, were reportedly the source of alpha-beta T cells about two months after transplant.

The TCR originated in a boy less than two years old who had a stem cell transplant for SCID, so the T cells may come from the graft donor. The sequencing used PBMCs, mostly from graft donor cells, collected 360 days after TCRalphabeta/CD19-depleted stem cell transplant. The chain uses TRBV18 and TRBJ2-6; possible D gene TRBD2, 5 bases. CDR3 sequence reads: CASSPGGSGANVLTF. In DNA form, the CDR3 reads TGTGCCAGCAGCCCTGGAGGCTCTGGGGCCAACGTCCTGACTTTC.